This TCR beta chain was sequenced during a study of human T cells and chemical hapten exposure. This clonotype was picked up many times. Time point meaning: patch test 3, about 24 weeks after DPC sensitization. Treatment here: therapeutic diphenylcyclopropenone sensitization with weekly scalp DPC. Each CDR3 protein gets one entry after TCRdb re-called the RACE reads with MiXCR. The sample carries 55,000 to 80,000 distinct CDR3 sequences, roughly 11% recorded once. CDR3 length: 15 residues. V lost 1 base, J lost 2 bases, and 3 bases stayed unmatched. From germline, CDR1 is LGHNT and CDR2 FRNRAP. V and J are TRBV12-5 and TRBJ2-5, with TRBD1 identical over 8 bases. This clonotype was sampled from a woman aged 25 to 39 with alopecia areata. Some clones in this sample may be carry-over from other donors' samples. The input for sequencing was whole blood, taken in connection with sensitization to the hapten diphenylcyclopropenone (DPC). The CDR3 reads CASGLGTGKQETQYF. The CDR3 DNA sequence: TGTGCTAGTGGTTTGGGGACAGGGAAACAAGAGACCCAGTACTTC.